These T cell receptor beta chains were read from a single sample in a study of T-cell memory formation after mild COVID-19. One entry per CDR3 protein, called by TCRdb with MiXCR from the 5' RACE reads. The table records about half a million distinct CDR3 sequences, 15% to 20% of them present only once. Material for sequencing was PBMCs or a T cell subset sorted from them (not recorded which). These receptors were taken from an adult woman who had mild COVID-19 (a few samples of this study predate the infection). Cell type and time point are not known. The CDR3 runs from the conserved cysteine through the conserved F or W. A D gene is named only where the DNA matches it firmly. Clone sizes are given selectively: once, few, many, or a class where the clone is expanded.

D | J | V | size | CDR3 | DNA
TRBD1 | TRBJ2-1 | TRBV11-2 | - | CASSPSGGAGYEQFF | TGTGCCAGCAGCCCCTCAGGGGGCGCGGGATATGAGCAGTTCTTC
TRBD2 | TRBJ2-3 | TRBV5-1 | many | CASSLGQRGAGDTQYF | TGCGCCAGCAGCTTGGGACAGCGGGGGGCAGGAGATACGCAGTATTTT
TRBD2 | TRBJ2-3 | TRBV7-9 | - | CASSSRTSGRSDTQYF | TGTGCCAGCAGCTCCAGGACTAGCGGGAGATCAGATACGCAGTATTTT
- | TRBJ2-4 | TRBV21-1 | few | CASSIRDRSQNIQYF | TGTGCCAGCAGCATTCGGGACAGGTCCCAAAACATTCAGTACTTC
- | TRBJ2-1 | TRBV12-3/TRBV12-4 | - | CASSLAHLGQRGLFNEQFF | TGTGCCAGCAGTTTGGCCCACCTAGGGCAAAGGGGACTTTTCAATGAGCAGTTCTTC
- | TRBJ1-2 | TRBV12-3/TRBV12-4 | - | CASSFYPTEFIYGYTF | TGTGCCAGCAGTTTTTACCCCACGGAATTCATATATGGCTACACCTTC
- | TRBJ2-1 | TRBV6-2/TRBV6-3 | few | CASSTLGAPHRNEQFF | TGTGCCAGCAGCACGCTAGGGGCCCCCCACCGGAATGAGCAGTTCTTC
- | TRBJ2-1 | TRBV27 | - | CASSFNGAGIINEQFF | TGTGCCAGCAGTTTTAACGGTGCGGGGATCATCAATGAGCAGTTCTTC
TRBD2 | TRBJ2-1 | TRBV6-2/TRBV6-3 | - | CASSRTSVYYEQFF | TGTGCCAGCAGCCGGACTAGCGTGTACTATGAGCAGTTCTTC
- | TRBJ1-1 | TRBV5-1 | - | CASSSGATTEAFF | TGCGCCAGCAGCTCGGGGGCCACCACTGAAGCTTTCTTT
- | TRBJ1-6 | TRBV6-5 | few | CASSYSTPGPPDSPLHF | TGTGCCAGCAGTTACTCGACTCCCGGGCCCCCGGATTCACCCCTCCACTTT
- | TRBJ2-1 | TRBV10-3 | few | CAISPGSSSYNEQFF | TGTGCCATCAGCCCGGGGTCTAGCTCCTACAATGAGCAGTTCTTC
- | TRBJ1-2 | TRBV20-1 | few | CSAREGPNYGYTF | TGCAGTGCTAGAGAGGGCCCTAACTATGGCTACACCTTC
TRBD1 | TRBJ1-1 | TRBV6-1 | many | CASSAGTANTEAFF | TGTGCCAGCAGTGCCGGGACAGCGAACACTGAAGCTTTCTTT
- | TRBJ2-3 | TRBV12-3/TRBV12-4 | - | CASSLWPPPTDTQYF | TGTGCCAGCAGTTTATGGCCCCCTCCCACAGATACGCAGTATTTT
- | TRBJ2-1 | TRBV5-4 | few | CASSLGADEYNEQFF | TGTGCCAGCAGCTTGGGCGCTGACGAGTACAATGAGCAGTTCTTC
TRBD1 | TRBJ2-7 | TRBV4-2 | - | CASSPRDSGPYEQYF | TGTGCCAGCAGCCCCCGGGACAGCGGACCTTACGAGCAGTACTTC
- | TRBJ1-1 | TRBV5-6 | few | CASSGPTTGNTEAFF | TGTGCCAGCAGCGGACCGACAACAGGGAACACTGAAGCTTTCTTT
- | TRBJ2-1 | TRBV3-1 | few | CASSTPTFGGGRYNEQFF | TGTGCCAGCAGCACGCCCACCTTTGGGGGGGGCAGGTACAATGAGCAGTTCTTC
- | TRBJ2-7 | TRBV12-3/TRBV12-4 | few | CASSDGRGEQYF | TGTGCCAGCAGTGATGGAAGGGGCGAGCAGTACTTC
- | TRBJ2-3 | TRBV4-3 | few | CASSQDRRGLSTDTQYF | TGCGCCAGCAGCCAAGATCGGCGAGGGCTGAGCACAGATACGCAGTATTTT
- | TRBJ2-7 | TRBV12-3/TRBV12-4 | few | CASSLTPGSYEQYF | TGTGCCAGCAGTTTAACACCCGGCTCCTACGAGCAGTACTTC
- | TRBJ1-1 | TRBV24-1 | - | CATRLTGNTEAFF | TGTGCCACCAGGCTGACTGGGAACACTGAAGCTTTCTTT
- | TRBJ2-2 | TRBV25-1 | many | CASSAPPGELFF | TGTGCCAGCAGTGCCCCCCCCGGGGAGCTGTTTTTT
TRBD1 | TRBJ2-1 | TRBV15 | few | CATSSRWDRGGEQFF | TGTGCCACCAGCTCGCGTTGGGACAGGGGCGGAGAGCAGTTCTTC
- | TRBJ2-2 | TRBV20-1 | few | CSASGRGNTGELFF | TGCAGTGCTAGCGGGAGAGGGAACACCGGGGAGCTGTTTTTT
TRBD2 | TRBJ2-1 | TRBV10-3 | - | CAISEPGGPSSYNEQFF | TGTGCCATCAGTGAGCCGGGAGGGCCCAGCTCCTACAATGAGCAGTTCTTC
TRBD2 | TRBJ2-7 | TRBV7-8 | - | CASSARGGLAGAYSYEQYF | TGTGCCAGCAGCGCCCGCGGGGGGCTAGCGGGGGCCTACTCCTACGAGCAGTACTTC
- | TRBJ1-1 | TRBV29-1 | few | CSVALWDTEAFF | TGCAGCGTTGCCTTATGGGACACTGAAGCTTTCTTT
- | TRBJ1-1 | TRBV12-3/TRBV12-4 | few | CASSLWDVGDPFF | TGTGCCAGCAGTTTATGGGACGTGGGAGATCCTTTCTTT
TRBD1 | TRBJ2-3 | TRBV5-5 | few | CASSLPGTGVTDTQYF | TGTGCCAGCAGCTTGCCCGGGACAGGGGTTACAGATACGCAGTATTTT
- | TRBJ2-7 | TRBV3-1 | few | CASSQDRYEQYF | TGTGCCAGCAGCCAAGACAGGTACGAGCAGTACTTC
- | TRBJ2-3 | TRBV5-1 | few | CASMLAPGGADTQYF | TGCGCCAGCATGCTTGCCCCCGGAGGGGCTGATACGCAGTATTTT
- | TRBJ1-2 | TRBV5-1 | few | CASSLSAAPRDYGYTF | TGCGCCAGCAGCTTGTCGGCGGCCCCCCGGGACTATGGCTACACCTTC
- | TRBJ1-2 | TRBV29-1 | - | CSVAYRTNYGYTF | TGCAGCGTTGCGTACAGGACAAACTATGGCTACACCTTC